These T cell receptor beta chains were read from a single sample in a study of blood T cells in healthy people across ages. TCRdb re-derived calls from the 5' RACE reads in MiXCR, one entry per CDR3 protein. The sample shows 1.4 million to 1.5 million distinct CDR3 sequences, roughly 45% of them seen only once. Sample: blood. All receptors derive from a woman aged 18-35 years in good health. Both conserved end residues are trimmed from each CDR3. Clone size, where shown, is once, few, many, or a class for clones that have expanded.

clone size	V gene	CDR3 protein
few	TRBV2	ASRPSRLAGGTDTQY
.	TRBV3-1	ASSPRDLREQY
few	TRBV12-3/TRBV12-4	ASSPTSGGFQETQY
.	TRBV2	ASSERLAPTEQY
.	TRBV28	ASSRTTVAGEKLF
.	TRBV24-1	ATSDQSTEAF
.	TRBV7-8	ASSLGVNVNTEAF
.	TRBV20-1	SARVSGSTHPYNEQF
.	TRBV19	ASSPLEGWTDTQY
few	TRBV5-1	ASSDTYSYEQY
.	TRBV5-6	ASSRGTPAGDTQY
few	TRBV10-3	AISDQPGTSGSLGEQF
.	TRBV28	ASSLQGGYNEQY
once	TRBV7-2	ASSLKVLATDTQY
.	TRBV20-1	SARPGVAVQETQY
.	TRBV20-1	SARDSGQVFISMRYT
few	TRBV5-1	ASSLFRATQDEQF
.	TRBV7-3	ASNLVGFEYNEQF
.	TRBV5-1	ASSHHRTGITNTGELF
.	TRBV27	ASSLLAGELF
.	TRBV10-2	ASTPQDFGEKLF
.	TRBV2	ASSEGAAGGLNEQF
.	TRBV12-3/TRBV12-4	ASSPRDGNFYGYT
.	TRBV5-1	ASPTPGIQY
.	TRBV5-4	ASSLGDAGGSDGYT
few	TRBV18	ASSPPKGGLGTTDTQY
.	TRBV6-1	ASSELSGGQETQY
.	TRBV12-3/TRBV12-4	ASSKTGGVYNEQY
few	TRBV5-1	ASSPLLAETDTQY
.	TRBV7-2	ASSRTRLLVSYNEQF
.	TRBV7-2	ASSLGLAGVRNTDTQY
.	TRBV29-1	SVAFNYGYT
.	TRBV4-1	ASGQGLGPNTQY
.	TRBV20-1	SSQAATNEKLF
few	TRBV3-1	ASSRRGIGTDSPLH
.	TRBV14	ASSQEGTENSPHH
few	TRBV27	ASSLWLAGGSYEQY
.	TRBV20-1	SAPGGLFGTQY
.	TRBV7-9	ASSSDLASGYHEQY
few	TRBV5-1	ASSFGTGGNTEAF
.	TRBV14	ASSQGRTGGGYGYT
.	TRBV5-1	ASSSGQGKTEAF
few	TRBV27	ASSLNSYPDYNEQF
.	TRBV7-9	ASSLRAAIYTTDTQY